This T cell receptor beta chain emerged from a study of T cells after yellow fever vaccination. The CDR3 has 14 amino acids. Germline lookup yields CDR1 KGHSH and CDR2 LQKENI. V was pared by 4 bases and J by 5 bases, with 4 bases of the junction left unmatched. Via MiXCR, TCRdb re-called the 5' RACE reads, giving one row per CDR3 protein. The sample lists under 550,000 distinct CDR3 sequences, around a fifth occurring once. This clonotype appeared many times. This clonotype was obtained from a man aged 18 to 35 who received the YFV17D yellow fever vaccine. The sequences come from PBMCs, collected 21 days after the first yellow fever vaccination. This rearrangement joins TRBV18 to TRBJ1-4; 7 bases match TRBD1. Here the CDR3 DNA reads TGTGCCAGCTCACAGGGACAGAGGAATGAAAAACTGTTTTTT. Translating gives CASSQGQRNEKLFF.